This TCR beta chain was profiled in a study of blood T cell repertoires in COVID-19. In the study overall: Whether acute or convalescent, the COVID-19 samples came from the United States, Italy and Spain. The analysed material was cDNA or gDNA that came from T cells, B-cell-depleted T cells, or PBMCs.

Original handling: Estimates of nucleated cell counts were drawn from the amplification of reference gene primers. TCRdb keeps only in-frame clones here, not all; method: immunoSEQ multiplex PCR. The D gene and trimming were derived from the DNA, and the V and J assignments and clone size from that table. Of about 240,000 clones listed, 75% to 90% were seen once; the top ten hold around 12%. Germline V CDR1 and CDR2: KGHSH, LQKENI. The CDR3 runs 16 residues. Trimming took off 1 base at V and 5 bases at J, with 17 bases between the two ends. This TCR came from a woman aged 55 to 70 with active or convalescent COVID-19. The sequenced sample was peripheral blood. The chain employs TRBV18 and TRBJ2-5, with D tentatively TRBD1 (5 bases). The DNA for the CDR3 is TGTGCCAGCTCACCACGACAGCCTAAGCCACACGAGACCCAGTACTTC. It codes for CASSPRQPKPHETQYF.